The 4 T cell receptor beta chains given below trace back to one sample, sequenced in a study of T cell repertoires in cytomegalovirus infection. A single record per CDR3 protein comes from TCRdb applying MiXCR to the reads. The data hold approximately 180,000 distinct CDR3 sequences, with 8% to 10% observed a single time. Sequenced sample: PBMCs. These receptors were taken from a human donor in good health (CMV status not recorded). Some clones in this sample may be carry-over from other donors' samples.

This clonotype was seen many times. This sequence joins TRBV29-1 and TRBJ2-7; no clear D gene. With 4 bases removed from V and 0 bases from J, the gap between germline ends came to 7 bases. Germline lookup yields CDR1 SQVTM and CDR2 ANQGSEA. The CDR3 runs to 12 residues. The CDR3 DNA reads as TGCAGCGTTGTGGGCGACTCCTACGAGCAGTACTTC. Translating it yields CSVVGDSYEQYF.

This clonotype was picked up many times. The chain links TRBV12-3 or TRBV12-4 to TRBJ1-2, with 7 bases fitting TRBD1. V shed 6 bases, J shed 4 bases, and the junction held 11 bases outside the gene matches. The length of the CDR3 is 15 residues. The CDR3, as DNA: TGTGCCAGCAGGATAGACAGGGTTGGCGCCTATGGCTACACCTTC. Residues: CASRIDRVGAYGYTF.

Concerning this clonotype: This may come from a read error, since a much larger clone is one base off. V gene TRBV6-2 or TRBV6-3 combines with J gene TRBJ1-2, with TRBD1 matching 8 bases. This CDR3 region has 13 residues. Germline CDR1 is MNHEY and CDR2 is SVGEGT. The CDR3, as DNA: TGTGGCAGCAGTTACTACAGGGGGTCTGGCTACACCTTC. This sequence encodes CGSSYYRGSGYTF.

About this clonotype: This could be a read error, since a much larger clone is one nucleotide away. J is TRBJ1-6 and V is TRBV7-4, with 7 positions matching TRBD1. CDR1 is SGHVT, CDR2 SQSDAQ, per germline. CDR3 length equals 15 residues. CDR3 nucleotide sequence: TGTGCCAGCTTAAACAGGGGCGCCTATAATTCACCCCCCCACTTT. Encoded protein: CASLNRGAYNSPPHF. Filled out from reference TRBV7-4 and TRBJ1-6, the complete variable domain reads GAGVSQSPRYKVAKRGRDVALRCDSISGHVTLYWYRQTLGQGSEVLTYSQSDAQRDKSGRPSGRFSAERPERSVSTLKIQRTEQGDSAVYLCASLNRGAYNSPPHFGNGTRLTVT.